Sequencing of this T cell receptor beta chain was carried out in a study of shared clonotypes between healthy human individuals. Germline V lookup: CDR1 SGDLS, CDR2 YYNGEE. V shed 0 bases, J shed 2 bases, and the junction held 4 bases outside the gene matches. This CDR3 comprises 16 residues. In this sample, this clone turned up once. Data came from immunoSEQ multiplex PCR; TCRdb stores just in-frame clones and leaves some out. The sample holds about 2.3 million clones, 85% to 95% seen once. The sequence was obtained from a man aged 18 to 35 in good health. Some clones in this sample may be carry-over from other donors' samples. The sample consisted of naive CD4+ T cells from PBMCs. Subset in this sample: CD45RA+ positively selected. The chain links TRBV9 to TRBJ2-1, with 8 nucleotides matching TRBD2. Written as DNA, the CDR3 is TGTGCCAGCAGCGTAGCGGGAGGGCGTCCCTACAATGAGCAGTTCTTC. Translation: CASSVAGGRPYNEQFF.